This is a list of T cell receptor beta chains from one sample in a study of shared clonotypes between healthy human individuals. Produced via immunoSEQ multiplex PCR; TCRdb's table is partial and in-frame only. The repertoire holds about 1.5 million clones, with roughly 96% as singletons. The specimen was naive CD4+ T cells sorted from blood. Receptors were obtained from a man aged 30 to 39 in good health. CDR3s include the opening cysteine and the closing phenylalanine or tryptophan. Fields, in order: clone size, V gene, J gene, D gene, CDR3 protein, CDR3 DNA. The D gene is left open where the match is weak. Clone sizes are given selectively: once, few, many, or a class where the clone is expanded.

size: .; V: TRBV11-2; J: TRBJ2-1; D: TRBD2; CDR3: CASSLESLAANYNEQFF; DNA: TGTGCCAGCAGCTTAGAAAGCCTAGCGGCGAACTACAATGAGCAGTTCTTC
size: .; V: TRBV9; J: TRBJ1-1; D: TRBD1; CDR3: CASSVVPAGGTEAFF; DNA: TGTGCCAGCAGCGTAGTACCGGCAGGGGGCACTGAAGCTTTCTTT
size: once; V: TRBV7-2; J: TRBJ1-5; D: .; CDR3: CASSGGQSSNQPQHF; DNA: TGTGCCAGCAGCGGAGGACAGAGTAGCAATCAGCCCCAGCATTTT
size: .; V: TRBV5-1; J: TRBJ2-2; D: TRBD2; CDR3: CASSWTSGTNTGELFF; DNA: TGCGCCAGCAGCTGGACTAGCGGGACGAACACCGGGGAGCTGTTTTTT
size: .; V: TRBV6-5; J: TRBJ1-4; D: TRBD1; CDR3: CASKPGQGYEKLFF; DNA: TGTGCCAGCAAACCGGGACAGGGGTATGAAAAACTGTTTTTT
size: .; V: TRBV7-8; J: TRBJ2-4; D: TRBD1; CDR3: CASSPTPGQGLAKNIQYF; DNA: TGTGCCAGCAGCCCAACTCCGGGACAGGGGTTAGCCAAAAACATTCAGTACTTC
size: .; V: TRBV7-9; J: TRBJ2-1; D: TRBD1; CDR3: CASSFGTGGSSYNEQFF; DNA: TGTGCCAGCAGCTTCGGAACAGGGGGAAGCTCCTACAATGAGCAGTTCTTC
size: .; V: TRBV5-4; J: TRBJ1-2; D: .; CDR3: CASSRPDSLNYGYTF; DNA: TGTGCCAGCAGCCGCCCGGATTCACTTAACTATGGCTACACCTTC
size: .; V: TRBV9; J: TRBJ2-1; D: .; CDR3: CASSVSTRIHNEQFF; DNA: TGTGCCAGCAGCGTCTCGACCCGGATCCACAATGAGCAGTTCTTC
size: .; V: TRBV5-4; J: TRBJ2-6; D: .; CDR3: CASSLPTGHSSGANVLTF; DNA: TGTGCCAGCAGCTTACCCACGGGACACAGCTCTGGGGCCAACGTCCTGACTTTC
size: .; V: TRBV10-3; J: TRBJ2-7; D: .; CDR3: CAISGRDEQYF; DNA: TGTGCCATCAGTGGCCGGGACGAGCAGTACTTC
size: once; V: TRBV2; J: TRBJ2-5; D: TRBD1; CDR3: CASRRDRGLETQYF; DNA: TGTGCCAGCAGGAGAGACAGGGGGCTAGAGACCCAGTACTTC
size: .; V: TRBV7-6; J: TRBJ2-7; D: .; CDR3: CASSLEEGQAYEQYF; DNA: TGTGCCAGCAGCTTAGAAGAAGGTCAGGCCTACGAGCAGTACTTC
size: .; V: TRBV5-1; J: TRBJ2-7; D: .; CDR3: CASSLIGPSSYEQYF; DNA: TGCGCCAGCAGCTTGATCGGGCCGAGCTCCTACGAGCAGTACTTC